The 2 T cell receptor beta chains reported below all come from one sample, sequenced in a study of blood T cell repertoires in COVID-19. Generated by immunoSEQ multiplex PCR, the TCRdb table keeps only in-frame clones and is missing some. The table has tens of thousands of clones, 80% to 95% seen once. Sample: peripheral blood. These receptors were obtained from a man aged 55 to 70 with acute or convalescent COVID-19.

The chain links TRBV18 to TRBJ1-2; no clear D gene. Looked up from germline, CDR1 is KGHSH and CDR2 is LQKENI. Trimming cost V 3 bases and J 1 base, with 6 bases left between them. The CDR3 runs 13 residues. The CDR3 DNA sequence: TGTGCCAGCTCACCTTCCTTTAACTATGGCTACACCTTC. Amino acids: CASSPSFNYGYTF.

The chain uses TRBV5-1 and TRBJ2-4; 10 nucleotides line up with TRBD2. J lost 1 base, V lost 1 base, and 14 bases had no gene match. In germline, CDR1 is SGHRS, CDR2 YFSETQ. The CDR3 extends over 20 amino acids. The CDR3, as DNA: TGCGCCAGCAGCTTGTTGGGGCTAGCGGGAGCTGGGGGGGCCAAAAACATTCAGTACTTC. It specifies CASSLLGLAGAGGAKNIQYF.